This T cell receptor beta chain is drawn from a study of T cells after yellow fever vaccination. A universal primer site and UMIs were added as TCR cDNA was made by 5'RACE template switching. TCRdb analysed the 5' RACE reads with MiXCR anew, one entry per CDR3 protein. The data contain some 100,000 distinct CDR3 sequences, 6.5% to 9% of them seen just once; the ten biggest clones take up around 2.6%. This clonotype was recorded at least ten times. Sequencing was performed on CD4+ T cells sorted from PBMCs, taken around 45 days after the first yellow fever vaccination. The TCR sequence derives from a man aged 18 to 29 who received the YFV17D yellow fever vaccine.

CDR3 nucleotide sequence: TGCAGCGTTGCTACAGCAGAGACCCAGTACTTC. It encodes CSVATAETQYF. The chain recombines TRBV29-1 with TRBJ2-5; D remains unclear. The CDR3 spans 11 residues. V shed 4 bases and J shed 4 bases, with 7 bases lying between them. In germline, CDR1 is SQVTM, CDR2 ANQGSEA.